This T cell receptor beta chain came from a study of CD8 T cells in Susac syndrome. Study results and limitations: The study acknowledged a relatively small number of individuals in its TCR sequencing and HLA analysis.

Random hexamers served to reverse transcribe about 0.5 to 1 ug RNA. Amplification of TCR beta CDR3 across 54 Vbeta and 13 Jbeta was performed with immunoSEQ multiplex PCR. TCRdb itself ran the immunoSEQ multiplex PCR reads through MiXCR, one entry per CDR3 protein. This table has 95,000 to 150,000 distinct CDR3 sequences, roughly 93% appearing once. Of note for this clonotype: Its antigen is currently unknown.

The CDR3 is 14 residues long. V was cut by 8 bases and J by 2 bases, with 10 bases left in between. Germline V CDR1 and CDR2: LNHDA, SQIVND (reference sequence). The authors sequenced TCR beta from blood CD8+ and CD4+ T cells. Negative magnetic isolation gave CD8+ and CD4+ cells; FACS enriched CD8+ TEMRA. This chain connects TRBV19 to TRBJ2-6, with D perhaps assigned TRBD1 or TRBD2 (5 bases each). The sequenced material came from CD8+ T cells from PBMCs. This TCR was sampled from a human donor with multiple sclerosis. This chain's CDR3 is CASYLGAGANVLTF. DNA for the CDR3: TGTGCCAGTTATTTGGGGGCTGGGGCCAACGTCCTGACTTTC.